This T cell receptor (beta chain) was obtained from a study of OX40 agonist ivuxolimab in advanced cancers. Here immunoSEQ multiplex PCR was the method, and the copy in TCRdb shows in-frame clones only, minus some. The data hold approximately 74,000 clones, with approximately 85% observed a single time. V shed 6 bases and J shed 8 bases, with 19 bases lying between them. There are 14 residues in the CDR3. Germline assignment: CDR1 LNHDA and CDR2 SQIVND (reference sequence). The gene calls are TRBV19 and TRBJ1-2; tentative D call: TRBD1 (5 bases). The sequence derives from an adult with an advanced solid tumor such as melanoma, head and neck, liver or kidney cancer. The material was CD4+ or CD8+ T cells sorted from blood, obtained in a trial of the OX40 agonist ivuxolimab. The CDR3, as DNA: TGTGCCAGTAGGGCAACCGGGGCTGGAGGCGGCTACACCTTC. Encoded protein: CASRATGAGGGYTF.